The 17 T cell receptor beta chains below all came from one sample that was sequenced in a study of regulatory T cells in long-lasting Graves disease. Researchers made TCR beta libraries by using iRepertoire HTBI primers and running Arm-PCR on CDR3 regions. TCRdb ran MiXCR on the multiplex PCR reads and lists one entry per CDR3 protein. The sample includes 450,000 to 500,000 distinct CDR3 sequences, 15% to 20% of them seen just once. Stated time point: newly diagnosed GD, antithyroid drugs for less than 3 months. TCR sequences were obtained from RNA taken from PBMCs. These same data were also listed under a study on T cells in Graves' hyperthyroidism and ophthalmopathy.

The sample consisted of peripheral blood mononuclear cells (PBMCs), taken at new diagnosis, from a patient treated with antithyroid drugs. The receptors come from a man in his forties with Graves disease.

This clonotype was recorded a few times. The chain employs TRBV7-8 and TRBJ2-5; 9 bases are shared with TRBD2. There are 13 residues in the CDR3. Trimming removed 5 bases from V and 5 bases from J; junction bases left unmatched: 3. The germline V gene encodes CDR1 SGHVS and CDR2 FQNEAQ. CDR3 protein: CASSQGLAETQYF. The CDR3 coding sequence is TGTGCCAGCAGCCAAGGACTAGCGGAGACCCAGTACTTC. The full variable domain, its missing parts supplied by reference TRBV7-8 and TRBJ2-5, is GAGVSQSPRYKVAKRGQDVALRCDPISGHVSLFWYQQALGQGPEFLTYFQNEAQLDKSGLPSDRFFAERPEGSVSTLKIQRTQQEDSAVYLCASSQGLAETQYFGPGTRLLVL.

The V call is TRBV20-1, the J call TRBJ2-7; D remains unclear. CDR1 is DFQATT, CDR2 SNEGSKA, per germline (reference sequence). The CDR3 extends over 11 amino acids. Trimming shortened V by 2 bases and J by 4 bases, and 6 bases separated the two germline ends. For the CDR3, the DNA is TGCAGTGCTAGAAATTGGTACGAGCAGTACTTC. This gives the protein CSARNWYEQYF.

This clonotype was recorded many times. The chain couples TRBV4-1 to TRBJ1-6; 7 bases are shared with TRBD1. V gave up 4 bases and J gave up 5 bases; unmatched junction bases: 5. The CDR3 loop spans 15 amino acids. Germline loops: CDR1 MGHRA, CDR2 YSYEKL. CDR3 DNA: TGCGCCAGCAGCCTTACAGGGGAACATAATTCACCCCTCCACTTT. It is translated as CASSLTGEHNSPLHF.

The rearrangement joins TRBV9 to TRBJ2-1; perhaps TRBD1 as D (5 bases). CDR3 length: 15 residues. Trimming cost V 4 bases and J 5 bases, with 16 bases left between them. Germline CDR1 and CDR2: SGDLS and YYNGEE. The CDR3 region has the DNA TGTGCCAGCAGCCCCTCCGGGCAGGGCCACAATGAGCAGTTCTTC. It is translated as CASSPSGQGHNEQFF.

A few counts support this clonotype. The rearrangement joins TRBV5-1 to TRBJ2-5, with D maybe TRBD1 (6 bases). Germline loops: CDR1 SGHRS, CDR2 YFSETQ. Trimming took 7 bases from V and 3 from J, leaving 19 bases between them. This CDR3 spans 15 amino acids. This CDR3 reads CASGLAGTIKETQYF. CDR3 DNA: TGCGCCAGCGGACTCGCCGGGACAATTAAAGAGACCCAGTACTTC.

The V and J genes are TRBV18 and TRBJ2-1, with 8 bases lining up with TRBD2. CDR1 KGHSH and CDR2 LQKENI come from the germline V gene. This CDR3 is built from 18 residues. The V segment lost 4 bases and the J segment 0 bases; nucleotides outside the gene matches: 11. The CDR3 loop reads CASSLRLAPRSSYNEQFF. CDR3 bases: TGTGCCAGCTCACTTCGACTAGCGCCCCGCAGCTCCTACAATGAGCAGTTCTTC.

This clonotype was counted ten times or more. The chain links TRBV7-9 to TRBJ2-5, with a weak D call TRBD1 (5 bases). V shed 1 base and J shed 5 bases, with 14 bases lying between them. The CDR3 extends over 15 amino acids. The germline gives CDR1 SEHNR, CDR2 FQNEAQ (reference sequence). The CDR3 region has the DNA TGTGCCAGCAGCTTAGTTGGATGGGGCCAGGAGACCCAGTACTTC. Encoded protein: CASSLVGWGQETQYF.

This clonotype occurred a few times. The V and J genes are TRBV4-2 and TRBJ2-7; TRBD2 agrees at 11 bases. CDR3 length: 17 amino acids. CDR1 is LGHNA, CDR2 YNFKEQ, per germline. V shed 4 bases, J shed 2 bases, and the junction held 10 bases outside the gene matches. The CDR3 here is CASSPGVAGGPPYEQYF. The CDR3 nucleotides read TGTGCCAGCAGCCCCGGGGTAGCGGGAGGGCCGCCCTACGAGCAGTACTTC.

V usage is TRBV5-5 and J usage is TRBJ1-2; no reliable D call. Trimming took off 3 bases at V and 2 bases at J, with 8 bases between the two ends. The CDR3 extends over 13 amino acids. Germline V CDR1 and CDR2: SGHKS, YYEKEE (reference sequence). CDR3 amino acids: CASSYSINYGYTF. The CDR3 coding sequence is TGTGCCAGCAGCTATTCAATAAACTATGGCTACACCTTC.

The chain recombines TRBV29-1 with TRBJ1-2; D uncertain. V was cut by 2 bases and J by 10 bases, with 11 bases left in between. Germline V gene data show CDR1 as SQVTM and CDR2 as ANQGSEA. The CDR3 is made up of 11 amino acids. The CDR3 region is CSVETDKDYTF. The CDR3 DNA follows: TGCAGCGTTGAAACAGACAAAGACTACACCTTC. Full variable domain (remainder filled in from reference TRBV29-1 and TRBJ1-2): SAVISQKPSRDICQRGTSLTIQCQVDSQVTMMFWYRQQPGQSLTLIATANQGSEATYESGFVIDKFPISRPNLTFSTLTVSNMSPEDSSIYLCSVETDKDYTFGSGTRLTVV.

This clonotype was found once. A clone one base away is much larger, so this may be a read error. The V call is TRBV7-9, the J call TRBJ2-7; TRBD1 agrees at 7 bases. Germline V gene data show CDR1 as SEHNR and CDR2 as FQNEAQ (reference sequence). Trimming cost V 3 bases and J 9 bases; bases outside gene matches: 5. This CDR3 has 12 amino acids. Here the CDR3 DNA reads TGTGCCAGCAGCTTGACAGGGACCCGGCAGTACTTC. Translated, it gives CASSLTGTRQYF.

This clonotype has just a few counts. The gene calls are TRBV4-1 and TRBJ2-5; D is uncertain. The germline CDR1 and CDR2 sequences are MGHRA and YSYEKL. CDR3 length equals 16 residues. Trimming cost V 1 base and J 5 bases, with 17 bases left between them. CDR3 protein: CASSQVLGIGSETQYF. For the CDR3, the DNA is TGCGCCAGCAGCCAAGTTTTAGGGATTGGATCGGAGACCCAGTACTTC.

Many counts were recorded for this clonotype. The rearrangement joins TRBV28 to TRBJ2-1, with 13 bases lining up with TRBD2. The trim removed 8 bases at V and 7 bases at J, leaving 5 bases unmatched. The germline V gene encodes CDR1 MDHEN and CDR2 SYDVKM. The CDR3 sequence is 14 residues long. The CDR3 loop is CASVRTSGRNEQFF. CDR3 DNA sequence: TGTGCCAGCGTTCGGACTAGCGGGAGAAATGAGCAGTTCTTC.

The sample holds many counts of this clonotype. The gene calls are TRBV3-1 and TRBJ2-1; D may be TRBD2 (6 bases). The length of the CDR3 is 15 residues. Germline CDR1 reads LGHDT; CDR2 reads YNNKEL (reference sequence). The V end was cut by 5 bases, the J end by 15 bases, with 26 bases between. CDR3 nucleotides: TGTGCCAGCAGCGTCCGCGGGACGGCTTCACTTGATCGGTTCTTC. Amino acid sequence: CASSVRGTASLDRFF.

The chain recombines TRBV6-2 or TRBV6-3 with TRBJ2-3; 9 bases align to TRBD1. The CDR3 is 17 amino acids. Germline V gives CDR1 MNHEY, CDR2 SVGEGT. Losses at the gene ends were 4 bases for V and 2 bases for J; bases not matched to a gene: 10. The CDR3 DNA is TGTGCCAGCAGTTCGGGACAGGGACCCACGTCCACAGATACGCAGTATTTT. The encoded protein is CASSSGQGPTSTDTQYF.

This clonotype was observed many times. V gene TRBV4-2 combines with J gene TRBJ2-3, with D unclear. CDR1 and CDR2 (germline): LGHNA, YNFKEQ. Trimming left V 0 bases short and J 8 bases short, with 12 bases between. The CDR3 sequence is 14 residues long. Written as DNA, the CDR3 is TGTGCCAGCAGCCAAGATGTCTCTATTTCTACGCAGTATTTT. Translation: CASSQDVSISTQYF.

This sequence joins TRBV19 and TRBJ1-2, with D tentatively TRBD1 (5 bases). The V and J ends lost 3 bases and 4 bases respectively, with 18 bases between them. The CDR3 sequence is 16 residues long. From germline, CDR1 is LNHDA and CDR2 SQIVND (reference sequence). The CDR3 region is CASSIPVGTAAYGYTF. The CDR3 nucleotides are TGTGCCAGTAGTATTCCGGTCGGGACGGCGGCCTATGGCTACACCTTC.